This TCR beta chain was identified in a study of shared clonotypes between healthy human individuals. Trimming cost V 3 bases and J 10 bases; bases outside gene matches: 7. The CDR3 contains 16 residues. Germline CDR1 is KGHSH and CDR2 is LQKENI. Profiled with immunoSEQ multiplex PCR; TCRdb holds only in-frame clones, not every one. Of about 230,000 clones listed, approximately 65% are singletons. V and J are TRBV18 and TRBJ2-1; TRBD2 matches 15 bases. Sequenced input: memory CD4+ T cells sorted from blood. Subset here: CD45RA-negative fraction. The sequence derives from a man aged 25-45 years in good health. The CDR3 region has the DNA TGTGCCAGCTCACCCAACCAGGGACTAGCGGGAGGAGAGCAGTTCTTC. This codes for CASSPNQGLAGGEQFF.